The 21 T cell receptor beta chains in this list originate from one sample, sequenced in a study of T cells in women clearing cervical HPV infection (dated by TCRdb to the late 2010s). Libraries were made using the immunoSEQ multiplex PCR assay. TCRdb obtained this table from immuneACCESS and retained in-frame rearrangements with V and J assigned. These tables miss some clones; where compared with another copy, unresolved V genes account for less than half of the shortfall, and the remainder is unexplained. The sample table gives over 30,000 clones. The ten top clones hold 3.5% to 4% of the sample. The material sequenced was blood buffy coat. The receptors were gathered from a woman between 18 and 70 years old with a cervical HPV16 infection that either progressed to CIN3+ or cleared (not recorded which).

A word on this clone: The read ends 3 residues shy of where the CDR3 ends; the end is completed using the germline J gene. The V gene is TRBV13, the J gene TRBJ1-2; D perhaps matches TRBD1 (5 bases). CDR1 is PRHDT and CDR2 is FYEKMQ in the germline V gene (reference sequence). The CDR3 spans 14 residues. The V and J ends lost 0 bases and 4 bases respectively, with 9 bases between them. CDR3 residues: CASSLGSGGYGYTF. CDR3 DNA, as far as it was read: TGTGCCAGCAGCTTAGGGTCCGGGGGCTATGGC. Complete variable domain (other parts from reference TRBV13 and TRBJ1-2): AAGVIQSPRHLIKEKRETATLKCYPIPRHDTVYWYQQGPGQDPQFLISFYEKMQSDKGSIPDRFSAQQFSDYHSELNMSSLELGDSALYFCASSLGSGGYGYTFGSGTRLTVV.

A note on this clone: The CDR3 end falls 3 residues outside the read, so it is completed with the germline J gene. The same CDR3 also results from other DNA sequences found in this sample. V is TRBV18 and J is TRBJ2-1; 12 bases align to TRBD2. The V gene's germline CDR1 is KGHSH and CDR2 LQKENI. The CDR3 sequence is 18 residues long. Trimming at V came to 6 bases and at J to 4 bases, leaving 13 bases not matched to a gene. CDR3 region: CASSPPGYLAGGYNEQFF. The sequenced part of the CDR3 DNA is TGTGCCAGCTCCCCTCCAGGCTACCTAGCGGGGGGGTACAATGAG.

As to this clone: The DNA ends 3 residues before the CDR3 does, and the rest of the CDR3 is filled in from the germline J gene. The chain uses TRBV5-3 and TRBJ1-4; TRBD1 matches at 11 bases. TRBV5-3 is reported as an ORF; its role is uncertain. The CDR3 sequence is 16 residues long. V shed 4 bases and J 8 bases; nucleotides not matched to a gene: 10. Incomplete CDR3 DNA: TGTGCCAGAAGCCCCCACCCGGACAGGGGGCACGAAAAA. This gives the protein CARSPHPDRGHEK. The whole CDR3 protein reads CARSPHPDRGHEKLFF.

A note on this clone: The read finishes 3 residues shy of the CDR3 end, and the germline J gene is used to complete it. This rearrangement joins TRBV2 to TRBJ1-5; TRBD1 matches at 8 bases. Germline V gene data show CDR1 as SNHLY and CDR2 as FYNNEI. Trimming removed 5 bases from V and 4 bases from J; junction bases left unmatched: 7. The CDR3 length is 15 residues. The CDR3 reads CASSNDRGGNQPQHF. The sequenced part of the CDR3 DNA is TGTGCCAGCAGTAATGACAGGGGAGGTAATCAGCCC.

A word on this clone: The read terminates 3 residues before the CDR3 end, so the remaining end is supplied by the germline J gene. V is TRBV9 and J is TRBJ2-3; tentative D call: TRBD1 (5 bases). The CDR3 length is 14 residues. The germline gives CDR1 SGDLS, CDR2 YYNGEE. V lost 0 bases and J lost 2, with 7 bases in between. The DNA read from the CDR3 is TGTGCCAGCAGCGTAGAGGGGTTCACAGATACG. Amino acid sequence: CASSVEGFTDT. The CDR3, in full, reads CASSVEGFTDTQYF.

Notes on this clone: Coverage ceases 3 residues before the CDR3 finishes, and the germline J gene fills in the end. This sequence joins TRBV28 and TRBJ1-1, with 10 bases identical to TRBD1. The V gene's germline CDR1 is MDHEN and CDR2 SYDVKM. V was clipped by 5 bases and J by 4 bases; unmatched bases: 13. The CDR3 is 17 amino acids. CDR3 DNA, as far as it was read: TGTGCCAGCAGTCAGCCCCCGGGACAGGGGCCTCGCACTGAA. Translating it yields CASSQPPGQGPRTE. Given in full, the CDR3 is CASSQPPGQGPRTEAFF. The full variable domain, its missing parts supplied by reference TRBV28 and TRBJ1-1, is DVKVTQSSRYLVKRTGEKVFLECVQDMDHENMFWYRQDPGLGLRLIYFSYDVKMKEKGDIPEGYSVSREKKERFSLILESASTNQTSMYLCASSQPPGQGPRTEAFFGQGTRLTVV.

Remarks on this clone: The CDR3 is cut off 3 residues early in the read; its end comes from the germline J gene. The chain is built from TRBV6-2 or TRBV6-3 and TRBJ1-5; 7 nucleotides agree with TRBD1. The ends lost 5 bases at V and 6 bases at J; junction bases unmatched: 13. Germline CDR1 reads MNHEY; CDR2 reads SVGEGT. The CDR3 length is 16 residues. Incomplete CDR3 DNA: TGTGCCAGCAGTCCGAAGACAGGGCTTGTCGGTCAGCCC. It is translated as CASSPKTGLVGQP. The CDR3 in full is CASSPKTGLVGQPQHF.

Comments on this clone: The CDR3 end lies 3 residues beyond the end of the read and is filled in from the germline J gene. The chain has TRBV6-1 and TRBJ1-3; TRBD1 is a possible D gene (6 bases). V was trimmed by 4 bases and J by 2 bases, leaving 15 bases between them. This CDR3 has 16 residues. The germline V gene encodes CDR1 MNHNS and CDR2 SASEGT. The CDR3 spells CASSVSYRAAGNTIYF. The CDR3 DNA, read in part, is TGTGCCAGCAGTGTTTCATACAGGGCGGCTGGAAACACC.

For this clone: The missing CDR3 end, 3 residues past where the read stops, is filled in from the germline J gene. The chain couples TRBV14 to TRBJ2-5; 10 nucleotides agree with TRBD2. CDR1 is SGHDN and CDR2 is FVKESK in the germline V gene. The CDR3 has 18 residues. Germline trimming cut 4 bases from V and 0 bases from J; bases unmatched to any gene: 11. The CDR3 is CASSPRGVAGGHQETQYF. The DNA read from the CDR3 is TGTGCCAGCAGCCCCCGTGGGGTAGCGGGGGGCCACCAAGAGACC.

A word on this clone: The CDR3 end falls 3 residues outside the read, so it is completed with the germline J gene. The gene calls are TRBV28 and TRBJ1-6, with D possibly being TRBD1 (5 bases). Per the germline V gene, CDR1 is MDHEN and CDR2 is SYDVKM. The CDR3 loop spans 13 amino acids. The chain's CDR3 is CASSSLQGTPLHF. CDR3 DNA (partial): TGTGCCAGCAGTTCACTCCAGGGCACTCCC.

Details on this clone: An end of the junction does not agree with germline; a read error may underlie this. Read data end 3 residues before the CDR3 end; the end is taken from the germline J gene. The V gene is TRBV4-2, the J gene TRBJ2-3; 11 nucleotides match TRBD2. The V gene's germline CDR1 is LGHNA and CDR2 YNFKEQ. The CDR3 is made up of 16 amino acids. CDR3 DNA (partial): TGCGCCAGCAGACAAACCGGGCTAGCGGGAGGAGATACG. Its translation: CASRQTGLAGGDT. The whole CDR3 protein is CASRQTGLAGGDTQYF.

A remark on this clone: The CDR3 goes on 3 residues after the read ends, and that part is filled in from the germline J gene. The chain employs TRBV20-1 and TRBJ2-3; 10 bases map to TRBD2. Germline CDR1 and CDR2: DFQATT and SNEGSKA (reference sequence). V was pared by 0 bases and J by 4 bases, with 7 bases of the junction left unmatched. This CDR3 comprises 16 residues. The CDR3 sequence is CSARDGGSGRADTQYF. The sequenced part of the CDR3 DNA is TGCAGTGCTAGAGATGGGGGAAGCGGGAGGGCAGATACG.

For this clone: The observed sequence ends 3 residues before the CDR3 terminus, with the missing tail filled in from the germline J gene. This chain links TRBV14 with TRBJ1-3; D remains ambiguous. Trimming took 5 bases from V and 2 from J, leaving 10 bases between them. Germline CDR1 is SGHDN and CDR2 is FVKESK. The CDR3 has 14 amino acids. The CDR3 spells CASSRASPGNTIYF. CDR3 DNA, as far as it was read: TGTGCCAGCAGCAGGGCCTCCCCTGGAAACACC.

A remark on this clone: The read terminates 3 residues ahead of where the CDR3 ends, so the germline J gene completes it. The chain links TRBV7-9 to TRBJ1-1, with a possible D match to TRBD1 (5 bases). The germline V and J ends were trimmed by 5 bases and 0 bases, with 10 bases remaining between them. The CDR3 consists of 14 residues. Germline CDR1 and CDR2: SEHNR and FQNEAQ (reference sequence). The CDR3 DNA, read in part, is TGTGCCAGCAGCGGACAACACCTGAACACTGAA. Its translation is CASSGQHLNTE. The entire CDR3 protein is CASSGQHLNTEAFF.

This clone shows up as medium-sized by frequency. The read falls 3 residues short of the CDR3 end, and the missing part is taken from the germline J gene. This chain links TRBV20-1 with TRBJ1-1, with 10 bases lining up with TRBD1. Germline CDR1 and CDR2: DFQATT and SNEGSKA (reference sequence). The junction had 7 bases not matched to a gene; V was cut back by 0 bases and J by 3 bases. The CDR3 runs 16 residues. Here the CDR3 reads CSARDQTGGAHTEAFF. The CDR3 DNA, read in part, is TGCAGTGCTAGAGATCAGACAGGGGGCGCCCACACTGAA.

Comment on this clone: The missing CDR3 end, 3 residues past where the read stops, is filled in from the germline J gene. V gene TRBV24-1 combines with J gene TRBJ2-1, with 8 bases lining up with TRBD2. Germline trimming cut 5 bases from V and 4 bases from J; bases unmatched to any gene: 9. The CDR3 contains 16 residues. From germline, CDR1 is KGHDR and CDR2 SFDVKD. The CDR3 here is CATSGGRAGEYNEQFF. Incomplete CDR3 DNA: TGTGCCACCAGTGGGGGTCGAGCGGGAGAGTACAATGAG.

Of note for this clone: The read stops 3 residues short of the end of the CDR3; the missing end is completed from the germline J gene. The rearrangement uses TRBV7-9 and TRBJ2-3; D might be TRBD2 (6 bases). From germline, CDR1 is SEHNR and CDR2 FQNEAQ (reference sequence). Trimming took 0 bases from V and 0 from J, leaving 7 bases between them. There are 15 residues in the CDR3. Incomplete CDR3 DNA: TGTGCCAGCAGCTTAGCTCGGGGGAGCACAGATACG. Its translation: CASSLARGSTDT. The full CDR3 is CASSLARGSTDTQYF.

To note about this clone: The read comes to an end 3 residues before the CDR3 does, leaving the germline J gene to fill in the end. The rearrangement links TRBV12-5 to TRBJ1-1, with 9 positions matching TRBD1. The CDR3 has 14 residues. Germline V gives CDR1 LGHNT, CDR2 FRNRAP. This CDR3 reads CASGSGQGFAGAFF. Incomplete CDR3 DNA: TGTGCTAGTGGCTCGGGACAGGGATTCGCGGGA.

A word on this clone: The read terminates 3 residues before the CDR3 end, so the remaining end is supplied by the germline J gene. J is TRBJ2-3 and V is TRBV12-3 or TRBV12-4, with 8 bases aligning to TRBD2. This CDR3 comprises 16 residues. The J segment lost 0 bases and the V segment lost 2 bases, leaving 4 bases of the junction unmatched. Incomplete CDR3 DNA: TGTGCCAGCAGTTTACTCGCGGGGGGTAGCACAGATACG. Amino acids: CASSLLAGGSTDT. The entire CDR3 reads CASSLLAGGSTDTQYF.

With regard to this clone: The read is 3 residues too short to cover the CDR3 end, so that end is filled in from the germline J gene. The rearrangement joins TRBV7-9 to TRBJ1-5, with TRBD1 as a possible D gene (5 bases). CDR1 is SEHNR and CDR2 is FQNEAQ in the germline V gene (reference sequence). With 4 bases removed from V and 3 bases from J, the gap between germline ends came to 13 bases. CDR3 size: 15 residues. The covered CDR3 bases are TGTGCCAGCAGCTCAGATAGACAGACCAATCAGCCC. Its protein product is CASSSDRQTNQP. The whole CDR3 sequence reads CASSSDRQTNQPQHF.

For this clone: The read comes to an end 3 residues before the CDR3 does, leaving the germline J gene to fill in the end. This chain joins TRBV7-2 and TRBJ1-1, with a tentative D call TRBD1 (6 bases). Germline loops: CDR1 SGHTA, CDR2 FQGNSA. CDR3 length equals 12 residues. CDR3 sequence: CASRVTGTSAFF. The CDR3 bases that were read are TGTGCCAGCAGAGTTACCGGGACAAGT.